This passage covers 22 T cell receptor beta chains from one sample sequenced in a study of cytomegalovirus exposure and HLA in healthy donors. A multiplex PCR was run with 60 Vbeta primers and 13 Jbeta primers. Assay: immunoSEQ multiplex PCR; the TCRdb copy retains only in-frame clones and omits some. The sample lists around 200,000 clones; about 80% were seen once. The sequenced sample consisted of PBMCs. Receptors were obtained from a girl between 5 and 17 years old in good health and CMV-seronegative.

This rearrangement joins TRBV7-2 to TRBJ2-1, with TRBD2 identical over 7 bases. The V gene's germline CDR1 is SGHTA and CDR2 FQGNSA. J was trimmed by 5 bases and V by 6 bases; bases with no gene match: 10. The CDR3 consists of 15 residues. CDR3: CASSRKSGTDNEQFF. CDR3 nucleotides: TGTGCCAGCAGTCGAAAAAGCGGGACGGACAATGAGCAGTTCTTC.

This chain joins TRBV19 and TRBJ2-1, with a weak D call TRBD2 (7 bases). The CDR3 is made up of 14 amino acids. V was cut by 6 bases and J by 7 bases, with 16 bases left in between. Germline loops: CDR1 LNHDA, CDR2 SQIVND (reference sequence). CDR3 region: CASSRLGGVNEQFF. The CDR3 region has the DNA TGTGCCAGTAGCCGTCTAGGGGGGGTAAATGAGCAGTTCTTC.

The chain has TRBV28 and TRBJ2-4; 9 bases match TRBD1. The trim removed 4 bases at V and 9 bases at J, leaving 10 bases unmatched. Per germline, CDR1 MDHEN and CDR2 SYDVKM. This CDR3 region has 15 residues. In DNA, the CDR3 is TGTGCCAGCAGTTATGTTGGGACAGGGAAAGGCATTCAGTACTTC. Translated: CASSYVGTGKGIQYF.

The chain links TRBV11-2 to TRBJ2-7; D might be TRBD1 (5 bases). V shed 4 bases and J shed 2 bases, with 18 bases lying between them. From germline, CDR1 is SGHAT and CDR2 FQNNGV. The CDR3 is made up of 16 amino acids. The CDR3 nucleotides are TGTGCCAGCAGCTCCCGACAGAGTACCTTTGCCTACGAGCAGTACTTC. Amino acid sequence: CASSSRQSTFAYEQYF.

V and J are TRBV28 and TRBJ1-1; D unclear. V shed 6 bases and J shed 4 bases, with 15 bases lying between them. The CDR3 extends over 14 amino acids. Germline assignment: CDR1 MDHEN and CDR2 SYDVKM. The CDR3 nucleotides read TGTGCCAGCAGCTCGGACGGGATGGTCACTGAAGCTTTCTTT. This translates into CASSSDGMVTEAFF.

The CDR3 sequence is CASRGGLDRPFRPQHF. CDR3 coding DNA: TGTGCCAGCAGGGGGGGACTGGACAGGCCATTTAGGCCCCAGCATTTT. This chain joins TRBV28 and TRBJ1-5; TRBD1 matches at 7 bases. Per the germline V gene, CDR1 is MDHEN and CDR2 is SYDVKM. V was clipped by 6 bases and J by 9 bases; unmatched bases: 17. The CDR3 totals 16 residues.

V and J are TRBV27 and TRBJ1-1, with D tentatively TRBD1 (6 bases). The ends were cut back, 7 bases at V and 1 base at J, with 7 bases in the middle. CDR1 is MNHEY, CDR2 SMNVEV, per germline (reference sequence). This CDR3 is 12 amino acids long. CDR3 region: CASKDRNTEAFF. The DNA for the CDR3 is TGTGCCAGCAAGGACAGGAACACTGAAGCTTTCTTT.

The genes are TRBV4-2 and TRBJ1-6, with TRBD1 as a possible D gene (6 bases). Deletions cut 5 bases from V and 9 bases from J, with 20 bases between. The CDR3 is made up of 16 amino acids. Germline V gives CDR1 LGHNA, CDR2 YNFKEQ. CDR3 nucleotides: TGTGCCAGCAGCTCACAAGGGGCAGGGGTCGGTTCACCCCTCCACTTT. Its protein is CASSSQGAGVGSPLHF.

The chain combines TRBV15 with TRBJ2-1; 7 bases match TRBD2. The CDR3 sequence is 15 residues long. V lost 5 bases and J lost 2; bases outside the gene matches: 6. Germline CDR1 reads LNHNV; CDR2 reads YYDKDF (reference sequence). This chain's CDR3 is CATSLAGRPYNEQFF. CDR3 bases: TGTGCCACCAGCCTAGCCGGGAGGCCCTACAATGAGCAGTTCTTC. Full variable domain (missing parts from reference TRBV15 and TRBJ2-1): DAMVIQNPRYQVTQFGKPVTLSCSQTLNHNVMYWYQQKSSQAPKLLFHYYDKDFNNEADTPDNFQSRRPNTSFCFLDIRSPGLGDTAMYLCATSLAGRPYNEQFFGPGTRLTVL.

This clone was detected only once. The chain carries TRBV19 and TRBJ2-1; 11 bases agree with TRBD2. Per the germline V gene, CDR1 is LNHDA and CDR2 is SQIVND (reference sequence). V shed 1 base and J 8 bases; nucleotides not matched to a gene: 10. CDR3 length: 17 residues. Here the CDR3 reads CASSIGSLAGGWDEQFF. For the CDR3, the DNA is TGTGCCAGTAGTATAGGATCGCTAGCGGGGGGCTGGGATGAGCAGTTCTTC.

The chain recombines TRBV7-6 with TRBJ2-5; 7 bases line up with TRBD1. The J call may be incorrect, as the DNA end agrees better with TRBJ2-7. Germline V lookup: CDR1 SGHVS, CDR2 FNYEAQ. CDR3 size: 13 residues. The DNA of the CDR3 is TGTGCCAGCGCCCGGGACAGTACCTACGAGCAGTACTTC. Translation gives CASARDSTYEQYF.

With regard to this clone: Germline is not matched at one junction end, which may reflect a read error. The rearrangement joins TRBV7-9 to TRBJ2-5; D gene unclear. The CDR3 runs 14 residues. CDR1 and CDR2 from the germline V gene are SEHNR and FQNEAQ (reference sequence). Here the CDR3 DNA reads TGTTCCAGCAGCTGTTCATTGCTAGTTGAGACCCAGTACTTC. Translating it yields CSSSCSLLVETQYF.

V and J are TRBV6-1 and TRBJ1-2; tentatively, D is TRBD1 (6 bases). The CDR3 length is 15 residues. The germline CDR1 and CDR2 sequences are MNHNS and SASEGT. The CDR3 sequence: CATWGPDPSLGGYTF. CDR3 sequence (DNA): TGTGCTACCTGGGGGCCGGATCCCTCCTTAGGAGGCTACACCTTC.

The chain uses TRBV2 and TRBJ2-2, with D possibly being TRBD1 (6 bases). The V gene lost 4 bases and the J gene lost 6 bases, with 9 bases spanning the gap. Germline V gives CDR1 SNHLY, CDR2 FYNNEI. This CDR3 comprises 13 residues. The CDR3 is CASSGDIAGELFF. CDR3 coding DNA: TGTGCCAGCAGTGGGGACATTGCCGGGGAGCTGTTTTTT.

CDR3 coding DNA: TGTGCCAGCAGCTCTGGCGGGGGTGGGTACGAGCAGTACTTC. Its translation: CASSSGGGGYEQYF. V is TRBV11-1 and J is TRBJ2-7, with 7 bases aligning to TRBD2. The CDR3 has 14 residues. The V gene end was trimmed by 4 bases and the J gene end by 4 bases; junction bases not matched to a gene: 7. Germline loops: CDR1 SGHAT, CDR2 FQDESV (reference sequence).

The chain uses TRBV4-1 and TRBJ2-3; D remains unclear. Per germline, CDR1 MGHRA and CDR2 YSYEKL. V was pared by 0 bases and J by 2 bases, with 12 bases between. CDR3 length: 16 amino acids. The CDR3 DNA is TGCGCCAGCAGCCAAGAGCCTCATACTTCCACAGATACGCAGTATTTT. This gives the protein CASSQEPHTSTDTQYF.

The chain is built from TRBV5-1 and TRBJ2-1, with a tentative D call TRBD2 (5 bases). Trimming removed 2 bases from V and 7 bases from J, with 16 bases in between. CDR1 and CDR2 from the germline V gene are SGHRS and YFSETQ. The CDR3 has 15 amino acids. The CDR3 DNA sequence: TGCGCCAGCAGCTTTGGAACCGGATCGGGGAATGAGCAGTTCTTC. The encoded protein is CASSFGTGSGNEQFF.

The table lists this clone with a count of one. The CDR3 loop is CASTPGTGYYNEQFF. The DNA of the CDR3 is TGTGCCAGCACCCCCGGGACAGGGTATTACAATGAGCAGTTCTTC. The gene calls are TRBV27 and TRBJ2-1; 9 bases align to TRBD1. With 7 bases clipped from V and 4 bases from J, the junction kept 8 bases outside the gene matches. The CDR3 has 15 amino acids. Germline loops: CDR1 MNHEY, CDR2 SMNVEV (reference sequence).

This chain links TRBV7-9 with TRBJ1-6; 7 nucleotides match TRBD1. Germline CDR1 SEHNR, CDR2 FQNEAQ (reference sequence). CDR3 length: 14 amino acids. V shed 3 bases, J shed 9 bases, and the junction held 5 bases outside the gene matches. CDR3 protein: CASSFTGESSPLHF. CDR3 nucleotide sequence: TGTGCCAGCAGCTTTACAGGGGAGAGTTCACCCCTCCACTTT.

The gene calls are TRBV7-3 and TRBJ2-3, with D unresolved. V lost 2 bases to trimming and J lost 6 bases, with 9 bases between them. CDR3 length: 13 amino acids. CDR1 SGHTA and CDR2 FQGTGA come from the germline V gene. The CDR3 DNA sequence: TGTGCCAGCAGCTTATCCCCTCGGGATACGCAGTATTTT. Protein sequence: CASSLSPRDTQYF.

The rearrangement uses TRBV19 and TRBJ1-5, with 11 bases that match TRBD1. Germline lookup yields CDR1 LNHDA and CDR2 SQIVND (reference sequence). The CDR3 length is 19 residues. Trimming cost V 2 bases and J 1 base; bases outside gene matches: 10. The CDR3 loop reads CASSISPGQGAGSNQPQHF. The CDR3 DNA reads as TGTGCCAGTAGTATAAGCCCCGGACAGGGGGCAGGCAGCAATCAGCCCCAGCATTTT.

The chain links TRBV6-1 to TRBJ2-5; a weak D match, TRBD2 (5 bases). Trimming took off 10 bases at V and 5 bases at J, with 14 bases between the two ends. Germline values: CDR1 MNHNS, CDR2 SASEGT. This CDR3 is built from 12 residues. CDR3 loop: CAIRRGRETQYF. Here the CDR3 DNA reads TGTGCCATCCGACGAGGGCGGGAGACCCAGTACTTC.